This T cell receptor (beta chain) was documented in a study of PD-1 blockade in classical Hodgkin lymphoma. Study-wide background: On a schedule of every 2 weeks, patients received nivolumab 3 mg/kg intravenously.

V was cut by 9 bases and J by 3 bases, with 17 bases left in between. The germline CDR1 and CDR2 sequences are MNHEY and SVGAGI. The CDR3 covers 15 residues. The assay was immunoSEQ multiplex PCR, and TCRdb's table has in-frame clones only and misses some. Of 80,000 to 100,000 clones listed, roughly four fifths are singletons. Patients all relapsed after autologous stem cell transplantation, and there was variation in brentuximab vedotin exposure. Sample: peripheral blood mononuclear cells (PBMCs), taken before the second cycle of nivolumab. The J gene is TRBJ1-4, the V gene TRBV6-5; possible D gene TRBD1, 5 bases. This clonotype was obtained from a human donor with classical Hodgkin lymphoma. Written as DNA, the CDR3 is TGTGCCAGTCGGGGGTCGCTTAGGGCTAATGAAAAACTGTTTTTT. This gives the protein CASRGSLRANEKLFF.